The T cell receptor beta chain under discussion was sequenced for a study of shared clonotypes between healthy human individuals. Across the whole study: The study drew on two women and a few men aged 18 to 49 as donors.

Comment on this clone: Its specificity is unknown.

For genomic DNA, unsorted samples relied on about 90 million PBMCs. Study-level points and caveats: Blood alone was sampled, and tissue repertoires likely differ.

A deep-level run was used for the assay. Produced via immunoSEQ multiplex PCR; TCRdb's table is partial and in-frame only. This sample has approximately 480,000 clones, with 75% to 80% found just once. The receptor comes from a woman aged 40 to 50 in good health. Some clones in this sample may be carry-over from other donors' samples. Sequencing used PBMCs.

The CDR3 DNA reads as TGCGCCAGCAGCCAGGGGGGGGCGGGAGTCTACAATGAGCAGTTCTTC. As protein: CASSQGGAGVYNEQFF. The chain carries TRBV4-1 and TRBJ2-1; a weak D match, TRBD2 (7 bases). V lost 3 bases and J lost 3, with 15 bases in between. Germline V CDR1 and CDR2: MGHRA, YSYEKL. The CDR3 totals 16 residues.